This entry describes one T cell receptor beta chain. The target of this receptor is not known. No quality values exist for individual bases; no much larger clone is one base distant. These data originate in a study of Graves' ophthalmopathy and Graves' hyperthyroidism (dated by TCRdb to the late 2010s). Broadly, across the study: Peripheral blood samples were taken at the time of initial diagnosis, before any treatment was given. In roughly 6 hyperthyroidism patients, the T-cell repertoire of thyroid tissue was compared with the T-cell repertoire of blood. The independent validation cohort included 18 hyperthyroidism patients plus 17 patients who later progressed from hyperthyroidism to ophthalmopathy. In total, some 140 blood samples were TCR-sequenced: 40 to 45 ophthalmopathy, 80 or so hyperthyroidism and around 17 hyperthyroidism-to-ophthalmopathy patients. To explore V-J signatures that separate ophthalmopathy from hyperthyroidism, a discovery set of about a hundred patients was enrolled, consisting of about 41 with ophthalmopathy and around 57 with stable hyperthyroidism. After sampling, hyperthyroidism patients received methimazole starting at 30 mg daily, and ophthalmopathy patients received high-dose intravenous methylprednisolone. To tell Graves' ophthalmopathy apart from Graves' hyperthyroidism, and to predict which patients would progress to ophthalmopathy, the study relied on TCR beta repertoire signatures.

Overall study results and their limits: In validation, the model predicted ophthalmopathy progression with less than 71% sensitivity and less than 80% specificity; roughly eleven predicted patients were CT-confirmed with GO in a median of approximately 6.5 months. Most of the expanded thyroid clonotypes with a frequency above 0.001 were also detected in blood, and it was suggested that the thyroid immune response may be reflected by blood repertoires. Sample size was not predetermined statistically, and investigators were not blinded to group allocation. In cross-validation, the 13-signature model distinguished ophthalmopathy from stable hyperthyroidism with about 90% sensitivity and around 81% specificity, and in the test set the corresponding values were about 80% and 75%.

For repertoire sequencing, TCR beta CDR3 regions were amplified from RNA transcripts. The first round of RT-PCR was done with HTBI primers and the Qiagen OneStep RT-PCR kit, and was followed by a second round of multiplex PCR, then size selection and purification. Libraries were sequenced paired-end with 100 bp reads on an Illumina HiSeq2000. In the original analysis: SOAPnuke was used to process the reads, removing any read that contained adapters or uncalled bases, had a mean Phred below 15, or lacked an exact match to the constant primer or identifier. High-quality paired reads were merged with COPE v1.2.5. Unique nucleotide sequences were defined as clonotypes and aligned to IMGT TRB V, D and J references using MiTCR v1.1. Only V-J combinations with frequency above 0.0001 were analysed, covering about 99% of repertoires. For each V-J combination, a TCR clonal expansion and chaos score was defined as F50 clonal expansion divided by the chaos observed in the TCRdist matrix. Welch's t-statistics and random forest were used to reduce features to about 13 V-J combinations, which were fed into a naive Bayes classifier. The Morisita-Horn index was used to measure how similar the thyroid and blood repertoires were. The public reads were reprocessed in TCRdb via fastp at Q25 and MiXCR, keeping in-frame beta chains. For every CDR3 protein sequence, its rows merge into one entry that carries the most common genes and DNA. TCRdb assigned the V and J calls; the authors' analysis was not used. A total of 650,000 to 900,000 distinct CDR3 sequences appear in this sample, 35% to 50% of them only once. Of the sample, 44% is held by the ten largest clones.

Ophthalmopathy patients had moderately to severely active disease, Clinical Activity Score of at least 3, NOSPECS grade of at least 4, and disease duration under 3 months. Patients were excluded if they had other autoimmune diseases, uncontrolled infections, pregnancy or lactation. Diagnosis was based on clinical symptoms, serum thyroxine, TRAb, thyroid ultrasound and orbital computed tomography. Using Ficoll-Paque density gradient centrifugation, PBMCs were isolated from 9.5 to 10 ml of fresh peripheral blood. Total RNA was extracted using Trizol reagent, and RNA quality was checked on an Agilent 2100 Bioanalyzer. The CDR3 covers 15 residues, taking in both the cysteine and the phenylalanine. CDR3 DNA is the only sequence kept; it has 45 bases, read in frame from the first base. The germline V gene encodes CDR1 SNHLY and CDR2 FYNNEI. Trimming takes 4 bases off V and 6 bases off J; junction bases not matched to a gene: 8.

The sequence was obtained from an adult man with Graves' ophthalmopathy. Sequencing used peripheral blood. The sequence links TRBV2 to TRBJ1-3; 8 bases in the junction line up with TRBD1. The DNA is TGTGCCAGCAGTGGTGACAGGGGCCAGGCAAACACCATATATTTT. Translation gives CASSGDRGQANTIYF.